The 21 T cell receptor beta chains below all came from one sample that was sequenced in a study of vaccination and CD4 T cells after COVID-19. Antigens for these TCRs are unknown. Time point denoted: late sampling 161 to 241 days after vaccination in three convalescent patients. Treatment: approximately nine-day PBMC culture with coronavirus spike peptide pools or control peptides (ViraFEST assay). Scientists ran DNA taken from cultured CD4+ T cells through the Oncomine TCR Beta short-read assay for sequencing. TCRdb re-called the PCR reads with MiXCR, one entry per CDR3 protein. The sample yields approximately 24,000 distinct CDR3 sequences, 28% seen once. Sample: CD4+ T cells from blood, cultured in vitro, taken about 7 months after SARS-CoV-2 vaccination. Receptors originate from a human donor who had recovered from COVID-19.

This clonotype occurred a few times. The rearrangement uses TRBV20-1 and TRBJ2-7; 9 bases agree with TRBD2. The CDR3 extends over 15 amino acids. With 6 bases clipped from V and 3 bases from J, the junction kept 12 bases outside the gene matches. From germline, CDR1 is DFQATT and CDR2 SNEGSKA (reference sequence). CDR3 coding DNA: TGCAGTGCCCACCACCCCCTAGCGGGGCTCTACGAGCAGTACTTC. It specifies CSAHHPLAGLYEQYF.

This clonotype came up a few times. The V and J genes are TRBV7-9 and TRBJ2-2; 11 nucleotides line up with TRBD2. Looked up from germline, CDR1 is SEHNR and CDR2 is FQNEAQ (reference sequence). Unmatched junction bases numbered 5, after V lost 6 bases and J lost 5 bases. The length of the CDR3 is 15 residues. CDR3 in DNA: TGTGCCAGCAGTGGTTTAGCGGGAGGGACCGGGGAGCTGTTTTTT. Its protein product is CASSGLAGGTGELFF.

The CDR3: CASSAYYYEQYF. The CDR3 region has the DNA TGTGCCAGCAGCGCTTATTACTACGAGCAGTACTTC. V and J are TRBV25-1 and TRBJ2-7; no firm D call. The germline gives CDR1 MGHDK, CDR2 SYGVNS. The CDR3 loop spans 12 amino acids. V was trimmed by 6 bases and J by 3 bases, leaving 9 bases between them.

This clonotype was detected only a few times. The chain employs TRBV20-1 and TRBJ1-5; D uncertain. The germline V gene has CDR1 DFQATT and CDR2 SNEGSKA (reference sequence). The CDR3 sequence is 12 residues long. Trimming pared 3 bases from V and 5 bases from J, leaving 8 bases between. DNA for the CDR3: TGCAGTGCTAGTCGGGAATATCAGCCCCAGCATTTT. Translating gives CSASREYQPQHF.

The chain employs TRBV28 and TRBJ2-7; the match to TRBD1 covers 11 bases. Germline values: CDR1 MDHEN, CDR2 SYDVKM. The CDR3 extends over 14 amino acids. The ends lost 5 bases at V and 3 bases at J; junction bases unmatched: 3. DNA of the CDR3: TGTGCCAGCAGTCGGACAGGGGGCGTCTACGAGCAGTACTTC. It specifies CASSRTGGVYEQYF.

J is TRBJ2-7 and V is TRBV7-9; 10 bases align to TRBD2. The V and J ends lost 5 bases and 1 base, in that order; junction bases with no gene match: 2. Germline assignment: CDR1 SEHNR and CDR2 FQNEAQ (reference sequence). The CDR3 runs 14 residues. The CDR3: CASSALAGSYEQYF. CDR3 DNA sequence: TGTGCCAGCAGCGCACTAGCGGGGTCCTACGAGCAGTACTTC.

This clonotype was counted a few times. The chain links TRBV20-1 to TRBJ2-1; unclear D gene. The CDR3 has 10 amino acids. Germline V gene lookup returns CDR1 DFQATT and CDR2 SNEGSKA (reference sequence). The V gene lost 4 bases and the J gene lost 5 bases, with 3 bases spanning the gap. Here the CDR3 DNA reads TGCAGTGCTAAGAACAATGAGCAGTTCTTC. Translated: CSAKNNEQFF.

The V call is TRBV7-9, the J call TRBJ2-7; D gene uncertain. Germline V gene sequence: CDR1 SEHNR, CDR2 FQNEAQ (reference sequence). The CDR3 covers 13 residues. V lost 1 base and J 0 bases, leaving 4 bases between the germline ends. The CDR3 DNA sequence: TGTGCCAGCAGCTTAGTAGCCTCCTACGAGCAGTACTTC. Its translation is CASSLVASYEQYF.

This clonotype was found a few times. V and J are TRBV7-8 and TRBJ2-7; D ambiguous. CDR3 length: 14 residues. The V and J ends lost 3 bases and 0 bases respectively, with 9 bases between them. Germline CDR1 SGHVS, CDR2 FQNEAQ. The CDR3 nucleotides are TGTGCCAGCAGCTTGACAAAGAGCTCCTACGAGCAGTACTTC. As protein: CASSLTKSSYEQYF.

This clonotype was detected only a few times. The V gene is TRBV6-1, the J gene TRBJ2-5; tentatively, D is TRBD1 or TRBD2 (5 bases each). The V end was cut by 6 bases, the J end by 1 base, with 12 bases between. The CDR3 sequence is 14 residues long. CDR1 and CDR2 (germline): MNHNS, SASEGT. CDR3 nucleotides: TGTGCCAGCAGAGGGCTAGGGACCCAAGAGACCCAGTACTTC. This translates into CASRGLGTQETQYF.

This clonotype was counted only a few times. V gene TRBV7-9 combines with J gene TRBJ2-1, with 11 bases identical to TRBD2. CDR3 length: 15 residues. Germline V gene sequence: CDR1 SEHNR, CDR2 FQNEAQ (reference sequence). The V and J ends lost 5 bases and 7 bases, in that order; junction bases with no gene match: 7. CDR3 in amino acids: CASSPHSGRENEQFF. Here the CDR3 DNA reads TGTGCCAGCAGCCCCCATAGCGGGAGGGAAAATGAGCAGTTCTTC.

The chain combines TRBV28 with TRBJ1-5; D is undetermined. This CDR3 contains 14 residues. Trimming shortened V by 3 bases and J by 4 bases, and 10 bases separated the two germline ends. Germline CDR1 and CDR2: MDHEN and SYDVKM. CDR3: CASSFKAANQPQHF. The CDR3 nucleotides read TGTGCCAGCAGTTTCAAGGCGGCTAATCAGCCCCAGCATTTT.

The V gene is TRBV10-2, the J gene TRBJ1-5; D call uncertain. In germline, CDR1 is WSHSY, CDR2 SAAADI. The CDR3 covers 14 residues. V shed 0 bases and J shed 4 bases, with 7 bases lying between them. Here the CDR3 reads CASSESPGNQPQHF. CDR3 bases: TGCGCCAGCAGTGAGTCCCCAGGAAATCAGCCCCAGCATTTT.

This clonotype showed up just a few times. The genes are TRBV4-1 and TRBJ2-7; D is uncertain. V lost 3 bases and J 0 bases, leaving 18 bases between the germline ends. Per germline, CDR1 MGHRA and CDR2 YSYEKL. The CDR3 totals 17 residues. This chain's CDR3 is CASSHPDPPLSSYEQYF. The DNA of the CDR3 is TGCGCCAGCAGCCATCCCGACCCGCCTCTCAGCTCCTACGAGCAGTACTTC.

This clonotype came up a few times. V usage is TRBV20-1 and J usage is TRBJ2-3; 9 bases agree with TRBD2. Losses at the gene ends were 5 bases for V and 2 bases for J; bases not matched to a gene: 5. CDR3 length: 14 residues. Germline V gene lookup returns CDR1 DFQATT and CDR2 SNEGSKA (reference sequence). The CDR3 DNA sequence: TGCAGTGCTCCCCTAGCGGGGAACACAGATACGCAGTATTTT. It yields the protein CSAPLAGNTDTQYF.

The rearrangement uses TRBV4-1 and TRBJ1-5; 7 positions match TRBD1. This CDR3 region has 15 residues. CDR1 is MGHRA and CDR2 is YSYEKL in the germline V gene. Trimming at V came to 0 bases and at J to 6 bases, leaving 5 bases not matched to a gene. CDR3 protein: CASSQDQQGGQPQHF. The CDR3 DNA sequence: TGCGCCAGCAGCCAAGATCAGCAGGGGGGTCAGCCCCAGCATTTT.

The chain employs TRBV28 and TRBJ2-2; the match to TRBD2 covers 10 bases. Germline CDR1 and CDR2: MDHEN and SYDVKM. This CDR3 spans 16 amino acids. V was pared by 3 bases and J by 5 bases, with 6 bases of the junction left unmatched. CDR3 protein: CASSFIAGGVTGELFF. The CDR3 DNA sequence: TGTGCCAGCAGTTTCATAGCGGGAGGCGTTACCGGGGAGCTGTTTTTT.

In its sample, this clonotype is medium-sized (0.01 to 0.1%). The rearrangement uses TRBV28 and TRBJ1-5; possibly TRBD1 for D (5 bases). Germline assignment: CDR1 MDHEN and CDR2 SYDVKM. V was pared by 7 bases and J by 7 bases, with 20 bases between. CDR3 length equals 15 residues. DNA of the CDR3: TGTGCCAGCACACCTTGGGGGGGAGGGCAACAGCCCCAGCATTTT. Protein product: CASTPWGGGQQPQHF.

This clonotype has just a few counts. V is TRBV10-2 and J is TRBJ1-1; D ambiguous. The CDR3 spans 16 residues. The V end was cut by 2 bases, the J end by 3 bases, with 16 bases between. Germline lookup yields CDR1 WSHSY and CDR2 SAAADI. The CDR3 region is CASSEIGWFGDTEAFF. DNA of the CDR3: TGCGCCAGCAGTGAGATTGGGTGGTTTGGTGACACTGAAGCTTTCTTT.

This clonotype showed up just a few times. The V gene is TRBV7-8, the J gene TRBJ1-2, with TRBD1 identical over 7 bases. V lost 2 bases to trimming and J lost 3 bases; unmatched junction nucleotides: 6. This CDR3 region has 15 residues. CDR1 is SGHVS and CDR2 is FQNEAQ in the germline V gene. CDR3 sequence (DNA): TGTGCCAGCAGCTTATTCGACAGGGATGACTATGGCTACACCTTC. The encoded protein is CASSLFDRDDYGYTF.

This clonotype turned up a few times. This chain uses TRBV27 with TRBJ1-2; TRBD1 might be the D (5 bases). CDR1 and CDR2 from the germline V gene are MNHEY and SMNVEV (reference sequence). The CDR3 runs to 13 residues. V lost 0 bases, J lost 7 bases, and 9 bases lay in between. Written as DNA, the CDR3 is TGTGCCAGCAGTTTATCTCGGGGCGTTGGCTACACCTTC. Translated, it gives CASSLSRGVGYTF.